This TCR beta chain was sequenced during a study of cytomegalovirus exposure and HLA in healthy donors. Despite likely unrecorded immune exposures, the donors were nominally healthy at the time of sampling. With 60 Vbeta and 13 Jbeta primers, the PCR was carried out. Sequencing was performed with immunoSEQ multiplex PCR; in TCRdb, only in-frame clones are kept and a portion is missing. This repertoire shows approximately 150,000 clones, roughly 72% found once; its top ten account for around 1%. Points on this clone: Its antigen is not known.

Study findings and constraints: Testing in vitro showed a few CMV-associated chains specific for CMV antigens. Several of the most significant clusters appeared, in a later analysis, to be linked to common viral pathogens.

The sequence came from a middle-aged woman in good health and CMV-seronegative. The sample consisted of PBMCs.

The DNA of the CDR3 is TGTGCCAGCAGTGACCCCATGACAGAGGAGGGGAGTACTGAAGCTTTCTTT. Protein sequence: CASSDPMTEEGSTEAFF. This chain connects TRBV2 to TRBJ1-1; possibly TRBD1 for D (5 bases). CDR3 size: 17 residues. The germline CDR1 and CDR2 sequences are SNHLY and FYNNEI. With 3 bases removed from V and 5 bases from J, the gap between germline ends came to 22 bases. Complete variable domain (other parts from reference TRBV2 and TRBJ1-1): EPEVTQTPSHQVTQMGQEVILRCVPISNHLYFYWYRQILGQKVEFLVSFYNNEISEKSEIFDDQFSVERPDGSNFTLKIRSTKLEDSAMYFCASSDPMTEEGSTEAFFGQGTRLTVV.